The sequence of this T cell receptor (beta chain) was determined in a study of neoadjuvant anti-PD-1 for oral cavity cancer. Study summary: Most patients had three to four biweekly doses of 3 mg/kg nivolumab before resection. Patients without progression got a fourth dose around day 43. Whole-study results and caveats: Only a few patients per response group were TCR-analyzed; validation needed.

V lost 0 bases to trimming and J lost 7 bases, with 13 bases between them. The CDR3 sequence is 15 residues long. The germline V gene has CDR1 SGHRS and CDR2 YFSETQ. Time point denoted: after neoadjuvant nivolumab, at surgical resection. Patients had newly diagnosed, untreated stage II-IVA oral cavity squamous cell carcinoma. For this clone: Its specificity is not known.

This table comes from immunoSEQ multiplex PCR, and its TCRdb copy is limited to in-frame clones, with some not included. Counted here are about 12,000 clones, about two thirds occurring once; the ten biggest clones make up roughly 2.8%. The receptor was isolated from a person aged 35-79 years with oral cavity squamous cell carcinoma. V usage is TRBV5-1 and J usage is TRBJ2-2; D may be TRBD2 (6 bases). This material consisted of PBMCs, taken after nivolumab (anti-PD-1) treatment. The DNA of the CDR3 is TGCGCCAGCAGCTTGGCCGGAGGAGGGAGCGGGGAGCTGTTTTTT. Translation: CASSLAGGGSGELFF. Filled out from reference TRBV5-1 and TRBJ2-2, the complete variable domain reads KAGVTQTPRYLIKTRGQQVTLSCSPISGHRSVSWYQQTPGQGLQFLFEYFSETQRNKGNFPGRFSGRQFSNSRSEMNVSTLELGDSALYLCASSLAGGGSGELFFGEGSRLTVL.